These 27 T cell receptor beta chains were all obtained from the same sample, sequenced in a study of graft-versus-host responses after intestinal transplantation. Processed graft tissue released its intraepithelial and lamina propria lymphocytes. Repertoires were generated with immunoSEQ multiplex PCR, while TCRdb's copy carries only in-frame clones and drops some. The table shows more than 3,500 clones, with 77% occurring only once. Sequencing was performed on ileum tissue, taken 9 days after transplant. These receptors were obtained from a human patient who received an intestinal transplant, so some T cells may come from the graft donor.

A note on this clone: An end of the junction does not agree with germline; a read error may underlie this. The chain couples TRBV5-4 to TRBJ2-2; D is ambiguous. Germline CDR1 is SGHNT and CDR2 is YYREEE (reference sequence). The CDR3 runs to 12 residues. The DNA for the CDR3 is TGTGCCAGCAGCGCAAACACCGAGGAGCTGTTTTTT. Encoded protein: CASSANTEELFF.

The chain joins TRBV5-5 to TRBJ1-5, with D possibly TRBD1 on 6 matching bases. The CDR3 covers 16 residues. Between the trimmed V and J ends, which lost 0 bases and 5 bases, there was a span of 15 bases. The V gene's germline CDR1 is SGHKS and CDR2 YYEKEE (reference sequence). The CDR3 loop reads CASSLVPNRDYQPQHF. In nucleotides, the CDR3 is TGTGCCAGCAGCTTGGTTCCGAACAGGGACTATCAGCCCCAGCATTTT.

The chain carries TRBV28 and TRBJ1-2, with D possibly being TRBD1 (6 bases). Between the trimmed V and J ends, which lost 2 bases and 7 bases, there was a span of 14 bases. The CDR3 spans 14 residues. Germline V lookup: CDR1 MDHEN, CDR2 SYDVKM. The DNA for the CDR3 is TGTGCCAGCAGTTTAGCGGGGGGGCTGGGTGGCTACACCTTC. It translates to CASSLAGGLGGYTF.

The CDR3 region has the DNA TGCGCCAGCAGCTTGGCGGGACAGAGCAATCAGCCCCAGCATTTT. Amino acid sequence: CASSLAGQSNQPQHF. The chain uses TRBV5-1 and TRBJ1-5; 7 bases map to TRBD1. The trim removed 0 bases at V and 1 base at J, leaving 1 base unmatched. This CDR3 is built from 15 residues. Germline V gene lookup returns CDR1 SGHRS and CDR2 YFSETQ.

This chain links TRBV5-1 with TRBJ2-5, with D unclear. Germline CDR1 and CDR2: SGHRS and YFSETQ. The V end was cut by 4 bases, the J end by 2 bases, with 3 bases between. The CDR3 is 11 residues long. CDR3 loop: CASSRQETQYF. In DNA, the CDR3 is TGCGCCAGCAGCCGGCAAGAGACCCAGTACTTC. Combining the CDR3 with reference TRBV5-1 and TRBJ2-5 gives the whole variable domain KAGVTQTPRYLIKTRGQQVTLSCSPISGHRSVSWYQQTPGQGLQFLFEYFSETQRNKGNFPGRFSGRQFSNSRSEMNVSTLELGDSALYLCASSRQETQYFGPGTRLLVL.

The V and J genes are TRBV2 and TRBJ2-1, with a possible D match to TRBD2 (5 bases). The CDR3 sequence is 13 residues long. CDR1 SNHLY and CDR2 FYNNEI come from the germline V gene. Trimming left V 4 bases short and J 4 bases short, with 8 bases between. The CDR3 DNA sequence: TGTGCCAGCAGTGCGGAGGAATACAATGAGCAGTTCTTC. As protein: CASSAEEYNEQFF. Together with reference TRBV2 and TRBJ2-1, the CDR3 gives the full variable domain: EPEVTQTPSHQVTQMGQEVILRCVPISNHLYFYWYRQILGQKVEFLVSFYNNEISEKSEIFDDQFSVERPDGSNFTLKIRSTKLEDSAMYFCASSAEEYNEQFFGPGTRLTVL.

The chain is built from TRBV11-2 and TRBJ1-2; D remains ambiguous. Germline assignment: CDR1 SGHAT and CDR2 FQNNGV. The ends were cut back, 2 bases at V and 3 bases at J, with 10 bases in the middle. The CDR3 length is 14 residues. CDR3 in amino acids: CASSLRPRDYGYTF. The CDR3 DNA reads TGTGCCAGCAGCTTACGACCAAGGGACTATGGCTACACCTTC.

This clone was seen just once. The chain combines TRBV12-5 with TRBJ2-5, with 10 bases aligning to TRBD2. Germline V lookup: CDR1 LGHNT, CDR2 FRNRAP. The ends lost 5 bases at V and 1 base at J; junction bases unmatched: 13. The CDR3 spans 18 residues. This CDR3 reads CASGINTGLAEIQETQYF. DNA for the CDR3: TGTGCTAGTGGTATCAACACCGGACTAGCGGAGATCCAAGAGACCCAGTACTTC.

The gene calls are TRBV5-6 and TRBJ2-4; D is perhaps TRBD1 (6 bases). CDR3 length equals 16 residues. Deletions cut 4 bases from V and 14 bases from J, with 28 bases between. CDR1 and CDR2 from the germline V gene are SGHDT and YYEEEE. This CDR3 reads CASSLGALRPAEKKYF. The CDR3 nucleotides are TGTGCCAGCAGCCTGGGGGCGTTGAGGCCGGCTGAAAAAAAGTACTTC.

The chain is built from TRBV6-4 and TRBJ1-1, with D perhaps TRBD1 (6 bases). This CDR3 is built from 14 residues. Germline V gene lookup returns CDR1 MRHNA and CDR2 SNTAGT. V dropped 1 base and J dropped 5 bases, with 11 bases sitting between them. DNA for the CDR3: TGTGCCAGCAGTGACTATGACAGGCATACTGAAGCTTTCTTT. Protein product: CASSDYDRHTEAFF.

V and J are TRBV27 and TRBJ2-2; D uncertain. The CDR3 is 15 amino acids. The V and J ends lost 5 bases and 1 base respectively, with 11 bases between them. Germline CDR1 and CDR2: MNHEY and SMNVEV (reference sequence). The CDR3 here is CASSPYRKNTGELFF. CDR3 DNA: TGTGCCAGCAGTCCGTACAGAAAGAACACCGGGGAGCTGTTTTTT.

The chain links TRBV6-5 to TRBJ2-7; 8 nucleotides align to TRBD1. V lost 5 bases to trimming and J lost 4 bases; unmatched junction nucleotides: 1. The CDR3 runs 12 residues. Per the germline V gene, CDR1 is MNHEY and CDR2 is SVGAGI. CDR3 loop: CASSRTGYEQYF. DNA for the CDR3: TGTGCCAGCAGTCGGACAGGGTACGAGCAGTACTTC.

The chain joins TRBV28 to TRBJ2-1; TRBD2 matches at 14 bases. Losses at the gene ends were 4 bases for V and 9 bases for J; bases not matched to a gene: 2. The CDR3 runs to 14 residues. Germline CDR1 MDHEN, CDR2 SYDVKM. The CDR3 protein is CASSWGTSGSEQFF. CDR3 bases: TGTGCCAGCAGTTGGGGGACTAGCGGGAGTGAGCAGTTCTTC.

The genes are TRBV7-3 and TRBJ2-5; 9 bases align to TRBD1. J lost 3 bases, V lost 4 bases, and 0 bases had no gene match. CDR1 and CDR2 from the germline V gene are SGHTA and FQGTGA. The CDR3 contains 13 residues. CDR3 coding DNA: TGTGCCAGCAGCTGGGACAGGGAAGAGACCCAGTACTTC. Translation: CASSWDREETQYF.

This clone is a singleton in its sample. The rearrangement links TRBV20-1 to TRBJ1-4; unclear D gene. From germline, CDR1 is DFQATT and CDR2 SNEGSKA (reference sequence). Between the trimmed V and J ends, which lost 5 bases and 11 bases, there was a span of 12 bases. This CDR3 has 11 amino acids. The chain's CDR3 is CSALVNLKLFF. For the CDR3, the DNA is TGCAGTGCTTTGGTTAACTTGAAACTGTTTTTT.

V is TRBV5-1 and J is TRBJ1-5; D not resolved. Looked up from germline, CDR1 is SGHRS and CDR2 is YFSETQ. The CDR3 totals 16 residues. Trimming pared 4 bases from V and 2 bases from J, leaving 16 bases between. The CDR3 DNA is TGCGCCAGCAGCCCCTATCCTACAGTAGGCAATCAGCCCCAGCATTTT. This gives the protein CASSPYPTVGNQPQHF.

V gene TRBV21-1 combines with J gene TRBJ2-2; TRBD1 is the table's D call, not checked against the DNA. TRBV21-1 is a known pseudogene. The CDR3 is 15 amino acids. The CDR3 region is CASSKEDRLTGELFF. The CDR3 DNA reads TGTGCCAGCAGCAAGGAGGACAGGCTCACCGGGGAGCTGTTTTTT.

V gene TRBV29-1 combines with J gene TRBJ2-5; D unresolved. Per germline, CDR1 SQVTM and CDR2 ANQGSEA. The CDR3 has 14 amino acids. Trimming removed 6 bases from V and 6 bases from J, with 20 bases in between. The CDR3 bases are TGCAGCGTCCTCCGTTTGAGCTTGAGGAAGACCCAGTACTTC. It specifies CSVLRLSLRKTQYF.

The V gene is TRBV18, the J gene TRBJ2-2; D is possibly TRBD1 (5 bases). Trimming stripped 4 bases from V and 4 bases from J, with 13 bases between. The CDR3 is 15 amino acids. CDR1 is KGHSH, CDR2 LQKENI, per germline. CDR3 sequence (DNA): TGTGCCAGCTCACTGTCTGGACATATCACCGGGGAGCTGTTTTTT. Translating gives CASSLSGHITGELFF.

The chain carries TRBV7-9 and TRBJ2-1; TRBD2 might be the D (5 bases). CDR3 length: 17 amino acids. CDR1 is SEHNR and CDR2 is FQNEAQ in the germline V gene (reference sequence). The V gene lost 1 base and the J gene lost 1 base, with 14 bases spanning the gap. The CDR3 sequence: CASSLVFRTVSYNEQFF. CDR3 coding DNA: TGTGCCAGCAGCTTAGTTTTTCGGACTGTATCCTACAATGAGCAGTTCTTC.

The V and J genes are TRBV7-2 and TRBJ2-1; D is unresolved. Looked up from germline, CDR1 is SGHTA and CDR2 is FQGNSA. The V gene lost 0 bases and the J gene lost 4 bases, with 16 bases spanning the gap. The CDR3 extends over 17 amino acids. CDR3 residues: CASSLALTGVFYNEQFF. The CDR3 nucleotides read TGTGCCAGCAGCTTAGCGCTCACTGGAGTTTTTTACAATGAGCAGTTCTTC.

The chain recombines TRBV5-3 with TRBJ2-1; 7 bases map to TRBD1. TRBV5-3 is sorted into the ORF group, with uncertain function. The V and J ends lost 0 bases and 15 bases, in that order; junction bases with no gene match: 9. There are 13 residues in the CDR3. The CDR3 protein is CARSLAGDSLGFF. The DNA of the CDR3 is TGTGCCAGAAGCTTGGCTGGGGACAGCCTGGGGTTCTTC.

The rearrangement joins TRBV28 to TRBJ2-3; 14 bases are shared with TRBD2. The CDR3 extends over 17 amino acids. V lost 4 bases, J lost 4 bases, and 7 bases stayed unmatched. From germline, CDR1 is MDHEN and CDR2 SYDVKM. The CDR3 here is CASSYPGLAGVPDTQYF. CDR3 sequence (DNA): TGTGCCAGCAGTTATCCGGGACTAGCGGGAGTTCCAGATACGCAGTATTTT.

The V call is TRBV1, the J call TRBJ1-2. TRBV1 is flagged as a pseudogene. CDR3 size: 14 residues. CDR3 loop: CTSSQAPGHYGYTF. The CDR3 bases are TGCACCAGCAGCCAAGCCCCGGGACACTATGGCTACACCTTC.

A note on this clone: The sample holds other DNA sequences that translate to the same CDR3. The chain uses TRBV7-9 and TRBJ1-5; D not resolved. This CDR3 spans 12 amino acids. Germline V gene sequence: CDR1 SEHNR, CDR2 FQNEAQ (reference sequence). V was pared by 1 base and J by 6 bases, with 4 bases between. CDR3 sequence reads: CASSLGGQPQHF. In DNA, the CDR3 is TGTGCCAGCAGCTTAGGGGGTCAGCCCCAGCATTTT.

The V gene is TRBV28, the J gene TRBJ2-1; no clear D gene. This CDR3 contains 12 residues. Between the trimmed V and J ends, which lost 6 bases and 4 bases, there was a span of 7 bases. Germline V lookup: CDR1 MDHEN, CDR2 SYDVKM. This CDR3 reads CASSSAYNEQFF. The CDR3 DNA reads TGTGCCAGCAGCAGCGCTTACAATGAGCAGTTCTTC.

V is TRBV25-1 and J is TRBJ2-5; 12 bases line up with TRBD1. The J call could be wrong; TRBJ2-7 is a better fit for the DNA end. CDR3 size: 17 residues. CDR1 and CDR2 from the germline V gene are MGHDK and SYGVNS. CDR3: CASSDPTGTGGRDEQYF. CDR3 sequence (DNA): TGTGCCAGCAGTGACCCAACCGGGACAGGGGGCAGGGACGAGCAGTACTTC.